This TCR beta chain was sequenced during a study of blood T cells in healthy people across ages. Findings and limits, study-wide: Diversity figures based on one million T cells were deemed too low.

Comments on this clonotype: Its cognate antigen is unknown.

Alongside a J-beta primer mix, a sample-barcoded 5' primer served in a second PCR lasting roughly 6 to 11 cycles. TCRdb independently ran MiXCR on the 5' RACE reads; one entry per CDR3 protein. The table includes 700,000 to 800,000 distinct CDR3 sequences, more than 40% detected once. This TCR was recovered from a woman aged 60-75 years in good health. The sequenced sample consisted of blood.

CDR3 protein: CASSLEGRTDNEQFF. As DNA, the CDR3 is TGTGCCAGCAGCTTAGAGGGCAGAACCGACAATGAGCAGTTCTTC. The rearrangement uses TRBV11-2 and TRBJ2-1, with no clear D. This CDR3 comprises 15 residues. V was clipped by 0 bases and J by 5 bases, with 11 bases between them. The germline gives CDR1 SGHAT, CDR2 FQNNGV.